Listed below are T cell receptor beta chains from one sample, sequenced in a study of shared clonotypes between healthy human individuals. The assay was immunoSEQ multiplex PCR, and TCRdb's table has in-frame clones only and misses some. The sample lists about a million clones, approximately 80% occurring once. Source material: memory CD4+ T cells from PBMCs. Receptors were obtained from a man between 18 and 29 years old in good health. Some clones in this sample may be carry-over from other donors' samples. Both conserved end residues are part of each CDR3. A D gene is named only where the DNA matches it firmly. Rows give clone size only sometimes, using once, few, many, or a class for an expanded clone.

v_gene: TRBV5-1; j_gene: TRBJ2-2; d_gene: -; abundance: -; CDR3nt: TGCGCCAGCAGCTTGAACCCAGACACCGGGGAGCTGTTTTTT; CDR3aa: CASSLNPDTGELFF
v_gene: TRBV7-2; j_gene: TRBJ1-4; d_gene: -; abundance: -; CDR3nt: TGTGCCAGCACCGCTGGGAGGGGTAATGAAAAACTGTTTTTT; CDR3aa: CASTAGRGNEKLFF
v_gene: TRBV6-5; j_gene: TRBJ2-7; d_gene: TRBD2; abundance: once; CDR3nt: TGTGCCAGCAGTCGTCTAGCGGGAGGATACGAGCAGTACTTC; CDR3aa: CASSRLAGGYEQYF
v_gene: TRBV6-5; j_gene: TRBJ2-5; d_gene: -; abundance: -; CDR3nt: TGTGCCAGCAATCCTCGGGGTGAAGAGACCCAGTACTTC; CDR3aa: CASNPRGEETQYF
v_gene: TRBV9; j_gene: TRBJ1-5; d_gene: -; abundance: many; CDR3nt: TGTGCCAGCAGCCCTACCGGGGAGGGGTTTCAGCCCCAGCATTTT; CDR3aa: CASSPTGEGFQPQHF
v_gene: TRBV6-1; j_gene: TRBJ1-4; d_gene: TRBD1; abundance: -; CDR3nt: TGTGCCAGCAGAAGTTCCGGGACAGGGGTTGGGAAACTGTTTTTT; CDR3aa: CASRSSGTGVGKLFF
v_gene: TRBV19; j_gene: TRBJ1-2; d_gene: -; abundance: -; CDR3nt: TGTGCCAGTAGTACGGAGCCCGGGACCGCCGTTGTTGGCTACACCTTC; CDR3aa: CASSTEPGTAVVGYTF
v_gene: TRBV7-6; j_gene: TRBJ1-1; d_gene: TRBD1; abundance: -; CDR3nt: TGTGCCAGCAGCCTAGGGACAGGGGCGACTGAAGCTTTCTTT; CDR3aa: CASSLGTGATEAFF
v_gene: TRBV7-9; j_gene: TRBJ1-4; d_gene: TRBD1; abundance: -; CDR3nt: TGTGCCAGCAGCTGGCCGGGACAGGGTGATGAAAAACTGTTTTTT; CDR3aa: CASSWPGQGDEKLFF
v_gene: TRBV11-2; j_gene: TRBJ2-2; d_gene: -; abundance: -; CDR3nt: TGTGCCAGCAGCTTAGTGGCGGTCAGCACCGGGGAGCTGTTTTTT; CDR3aa: CASSLVAVSTGELFF
v_gene: TRBV2; j_gene: TRBJ2-7; d_gene: TRBD1; abundance: -; CDR3nt: TGTGCCAGCAGGGACCTGGGGACAGAAGCCTACGAGCAGTACTTC; CDR3aa: CASRDLGTEAYEQYF
v_gene: TRBV28; j_gene: TRBJ1-5; d_gene: -; abundance: -; CDR3nt: TGTGCCAGCAGTCCCTCTCATCAGCCCCAGCATTTT; CDR3aa: CASSPSHQPQHF
v_gene: TRBV18; j_gene: TRBJ1-1; d_gene: TRBD1; abundance: -; CDR3nt: TGTGCCAGCTCACAATTAGGACAGGATGAAGCTTTCTTT; CDR3aa: CASSQLGQDEAFF
v_gene: TRBV29-1; j_gene: TRBJ1-2; d_gene: -; abundance: -; CDR3nt: TGCAGCGTTGTCGGCAGTTACTATGGCTACACCTTC; CDR3aa: CSVVGSYYGYTF
v_gene: TRBV7-2; j_gene: TRBJ2-3; d_gene: -; abundance: -; CDR3nt: TGTGCCAGCAGCTTAGCGCTAGGGGCAGATACGCAGTATTTT; CDR3aa: CASSLALGADTQYF
v_gene: TRBV28; j_gene: TRBJ1-2; d_gene: TRBD1; abundance: -; CDR3nt: TGTGCCAGCAGTAAGGGACAGGGGTATGGCTACACCTTC; CDR3aa: CASSKGQGYGYTF
v_gene: TRBV4-3; j_gene: TRBJ1-1; d_gene: TRBD1; abundance: many; CDR3nt: TGCGCCAGCAGCCAAGATGCGGCAGGGGGCGCCACTGAAGCTTTCTTT; CDR3aa: CASSQDAAGGATEAFF
v_gene: TRBV28; j_gene: TRBJ2-7; d_gene: -; abundance: -; CDR3nt: TGTGCCAGCAGTTTTGGACACTCCTACGAGCAGTACTTC; CDR3aa: CASSFGHSYEQYF
v_gene: TRBV5-1; j_gene: TRBJ2-5; d_gene: TRBD2; abundance: -; CDR3nt: TGCGCCAGCAGCTTGGCACTAGCGGGAGAGCAAGAGACCCAGTACTTC; CDR3aa: CASSLALAGEQETQYF
v_gene: TRBV4-3; j_gene: TRBJ2-7; d_gene: -; abundance: -; CDR3nt: TGCGCCAGCAGCCAAGATGGTTGGGGGAGTGGGCGCGAGCAGTACTTC; CDR3aa: CASSQDGWGSGREQYF
v_gene: TRBV9; j_gene: TRBJ2-1; d_gene: -; abundance: -; CDR3nt: TGTGCCAGCAGCGTATTTGGGGGGTTGGCCTACAATGAGCAGTTCTTC; CDR3aa: CASSVFGGLAYNEQFF
v_gene: TRBV28; j_gene: TRBJ1-4; d_gene: -; abundance: -; CDR3nt: TGTGCCAGCAGTGGATCAATGGGATCTAGGTTGGGTGAAAAACTGTTTTTT; CDR3aa: CASSGSMGSRLGEKLFF
v_gene: TRBV28; j_gene: TRBJ1-2; d_gene: -; abundance: once; CDR3nt: TGTGCCAGCAGTTTCCGGACGTCCGGCTACACCTTC; CDR3aa: CASSFRTSGYTF
v_gene: TRBV30; j_gene: TRBJ1-2; d_gene: -; abundance: few; CDR3nt: TGTGCCTGGAGTAGGGGTAACTATGGCTACACCTTC; CDR3aa: CAWSRGNYGYTF
v_gene: TRBV6-1; j_gene: TRBJ1-1; d_gene: -; abundance: many; CDR3nt: TGTGCCAGCAGTGAAAGGAGACAGTCCCGGGCTTTCTTT; CDR3aa: CASSERRQSRAFF
v_gene: TRBV27; j_gene: TRBJ2-1; d_gene: TRBD2; abundance: -; CDR3nt: TGTGCCAGCAGAAACCTAGCGGGATGGTACAATGAGCAGTTCTTC; CDR3aa: CASRNLAGWYNEQFF
v_gene: TRBV5-4; j_gene: TRBJ2-1; d_gene: -; abundance: -; CDR3nt: TGTGCCAGCAGCGTAACTAGTTCCCACAATGAGCAGTTCTTC; CDR3aa: CASSVTSSHNEQFF
v_gene: TRBV18; j_gene: TRBJ1-3; d_gene: -; abundance: many; CDR3nt: TGTGCCAGCTCACCAACAGGGTTCTCTGGAAACACCATATATTTT; CDR3aa: CASSPTGFSGNTIYF
v_gene: TRBV19; j_gene: TRBJ2-2; d_gene: -; abundance: -; CDR3nt: TGTGCCAGTAGGGGGGCGTGGATTGGAGCCGGGGAGCTGTTTTTT; CDR3aa: CASRGAWIGAGELFF
v_gene: TRBV30; j_gene: TRBJ2-2; d_gene: -; abundance: -; CDR3nt: TGTGCCTTTTGGGCGGGGTACCTTAGTTGGACCGGGGAGCTGTTTTTT; CDR3aa: CAFWAGYLSWTGELFF
v_gene: TRBV28; j_gene: TRBJ1-1; d_gene: -; abundance: few; CDR3nt: TGTGCCAGCAGTTTAGGAGGGGCGGTGAACACTGAAGCTTTCTTT; CDR3aa: CASSLGGAVNTEAFF
v_gene: TRBV29-1; j_gene: TRBJ1-2; d_gene: -; abundance: -; CDR3nt: TGCAGCGGGGTCGAGGGTTATGGCTACACCTTC; CDR3aa: CSGVEGYGYTF
v_gene: TRBV5-1; j_gene: TRBJ2-7; d_gene: -; abundance: once; CDR3nt: TGCGCCAGCAGCTTTGTGGTCGGAGGTAACTACGAGCAGTACTTC; CDR3aa: CASSFVVGGNYEQYF
v_gene: TRBV2; j_gene: TRBJ2-3; d_gene: -; abundance: many; CDR3nt: TGTGCCAGCAGTGATGGGGGGGCCGATACGCAGTATTTT; CDR3aa: CASSDGGADTQYF
v_gene: TRBV27; j_gene: TRBJ2-5; d_gene: TRBD2; abundance: -; CDR3nt: TGTGCCAGCAGTTCCCCCCGGGGCGGGAGGAGAGAGACCCAGTACTTC; CDR3aa: CASSSPRGGRRETQYF
v_gene: TRBV28; j_gene: TRBJ1-5; d_gene: -; abundance: -; CDR3nt: TGTGCCAGCAGTTTGGCGGCAGGGCACCTGGGCAATCAGCCCCAGCATTTT; CDR3aa: CASSLAAGHLGNQPQHF
v_gene: TRBV15; j_gene: TRBJ2-3; d_gene: TRBD2; abundance: -; CDR3nt: TGTGCCACCAGCAGTATGGTAGTAGCGGGAGGGCCTGTTACGCAGTATTTT; CDR3aa: CATSSMVVAGGPVTQYF